A selection of T cell receptor beta chains follows, all from one sample in a study of tumor T cells in aggressive B-cell lymphoma. Here immunoSEQ multiplex PCR was the method, and the copy in TCRdb shows in-frame clones only, minus some. The sample carries 3,000 to 3,500 clones, roughly 85% recorded once. What was sequenced was tumor tissue. These receptors were collected from an adult with diffuse large B cell lymphoma. Each CDR3 is given with its conserved first and last residue. D genes are given only for firm matches. Clone sizes are given selectively: once, few, many, or a class where the clone is expanded.

>NA|TRBJ1-3|NA|TRBV5-1
TGCGCCAGCAGCTTGGGACAGGTCCTCTCTGGAAACACCATATATTTT
CASSLGQVLSGNTIYF
>NA|TRBJ1-2|NA|TRBV29-1
TGCAGCGTTGAAGATCCCTACAGTCAGGACTATGGCTACACCTTC
CSVEDPYSQDYGYTF
>NA|TRBJ1-3|TRBD1|TRBV6-5
TGTGCCAGCAAACGAGGGGGCAGGGCTGGAAACACCATATATTTT
CASKRGGRAGNTIYF
>once|TRBJ2-7|TRBD1|TRBV19
TGTGCCAGTAATCCGGGACAGCGAATTTACGAGCAGTACTTC
CASNPGQRIYEQYF
>NA|TRBJ2-7|NA|TRBV7-2
TGTGCCAGCAGCTTAGCGGGCGAGCAATACTTC
CASSLAGEQYF
>NA|TRBJ1-2|NA|TRBV11-2
TGTGCCAGCAGCTTACGCAGGCTCGACTATGGCTACACCTTC
CASSLRRLDYGYTF
>NA|TRBJ1-4|NA|TRBV18
TGTGCCAGCTCACCACAGGGAGCTAATGAAAAACTGTTTTTT
CASSPQGANEKLFF
>NA|TRBJ2-3|TRBD2|TRBV19
TGTGCCAGTAGTATGTTAGCGGGGGGGCCGACAGATACGCAGTATTTT
CASSMLAGGPTDTQYF
>NA|TRBJ1-5|TRBD1|TRBV5-6
TGTGCCAGCAGCCCAGGTCCCGGGACAGGGGGCCGCAATCAGCCCCAGCATTTT
CASSPGPGTGGRNQPQHF
>NA|TRBJ2-1|NA|TRBV18
TGTGCCAGCTCATCCCAGACCAGGGAGCAGTTCTTC
CASSSQTREQFF
>NA|TRBJ2-7|NA|TRBV5-1
TGCGCCAGCAGAATTGGACAGTCCCACCTAGCCTACGAGCAGTACTTC
CASRIGQSHLAYEQYF
>NA|TRBJ2-5|NA|TRBV7-3
TGTGCCAGCAGCCCCGCGGGGGCCGCTCCGTACTTC
CASSPAGAAPYF
>NA|TRBJ2-2|TRBD1|TRBV2
TGTGTCAGCAGTGAGACAGGGGTGAACACCGGGGAGCTGTTTTTT
CVSSETGVNTGELFF
>NA|TRBJ2-7|TRBD1|TRBV4-2
TGTGCCAGCAGCCAAGACCCAGGGGGCTTCTACGAGCAGTACTTC
CASSQDPGGFYEQYF
>NA|TRBJ2-2|TRBD2|TRBV19
TGTGCCAGTACCTCCGGACTAGCGGGGGCCTCAATAACCGGGGAGCTGTTTTTT
CASTSGLAGASITGELFF
>few|TRBJ1-4|NA|TRBV4-3
TGCGCCAGCAGCCAAGCTCCCTCGGGGGTTTGGGAAAAACTGTTTTTT
CASSQAPSGVWEKLFF
>NA|TRBJ2-4|TRBD2|TRBV5-6
TGTGCCAGCAGCTTTCAGGTTTTGCGGGGGGGTTTAGCCAAAAACATTCAGTACTTC
CASSFQVLRGGLAKNIQYF
>NA|TRBJ2-3|NA|TRBV9
TGTGCCAGCAGCTCCCTCTTCGGGGGGCCGCAGTATTTT
CASSSLFGGPQYF
>NA|TRBJ1-2|NA|TRBV5-1
TGCGCCAGCAGCCCCCGGACAGAACTTAATGGCTATACCTTC
CASSPRTELNGYTF
>NA|TRBJ2-7|TRBD1|TRBV5-1
TGCGCCAGCAGCTCCGGGACAGGGGGCGCGTACGAGCAGTACTTC
CASSSGTGGAYEQYF
>NA|TRBJ1-4|NA|TRBV7-2
TGTGCCAGCAGCTTAGTAGGCAGGGCTGGAGAAAAACTGTTTTTT
CASSLVGRAGEKLFF
>NA|TRBJ2-1|TRBD2|TRBV27
TGTGCCAGCAGTTTATTAGCGGGGGGTCGGAATGAGCAGTTCTTC
CASSLLAGGRNEQFF
>NA|TRBJ2-5|TRBD1|TRBV19
TGTGCCAGTAGGGACAGGGCTTCTGCGACCCAGTACTTC
CASRDRASATQYF
>NA|TRBJ2-1|TRBD2|TRBV15
TGTGCCACCTCTCCGGGGGGGTACAATGAGCAGTTCTTC
CATSPGGYNEQFF
>NA|TRBJ1-2|TRBD1|TRBV18
TGTGCCAGCTCACTCCCGGGACAGTGGCGCGGCTACACCTTC
CASSLPGQWRGYTF
>NA|TRBJ2-1|TRBD1|TRBV6-1
TGTGCCAGCAGTGGGTCGGACAGGCCCTACAATGAGCAGTTCTTC
CASSGSDRPYNEQFF
>NA|TRBJ1-1|NA|TRBV19
TGTGCCAGTAGCCAAACAGGGTCGCAGGCTTTCTTT
CASSQTGSQAFF
>NA|TRBJ1-5|TRBD1|TRBV19
TGTGCCAGTAGTATGACAGGGGGCCATCAGCCCCAGCATTTT
CASSMTGGHQPQHF
>NA|TRBJ1-6|NA|TRBV10-3
TGTGCCATCAGGGGAGACGGTATAAATTCACCCCTCCACTTT
CAIRGDGINSPLHF
>NA|TRBJ1-2|TRBD1|TRBV6-6
TGTGCCAGCAGGCGCGCCGGGACAGCCAACTATGGCTACACCTTC
CASRRAGTANYGYTF
>NA|TRBJ1-5|NA|TRBV27
TGTGCCAGCAGTTTCCCTAATCAGCCCCAGCATTTT
CASSFPNQPQHF
>NA|TRBJ1-4|TRBD1|TRBV7-9
TGTGCCAGCAGCTTAGATCGTTGGACAGGGATAGAGGAAAAACTGTTTTTT
CASSLDRWTGIEEKLFF
>NA|TRBJ1-6|NA|TRBV19
TGTGCCAGTACCCAGGGAGGGAACATTAATTCACCCCTCCACTTT
CASTQGGNINSPLHF
>NA|TRBJ1-6|NA|TRBV10-3
TGTGCCACCAGGGGAGACGGTATAAATTCACCCCTCCACTTT
CATRGDGINSPLHF
>NA|TRBJ2-2|TRBD2|TRBV18
TGTGCCAGCTCACGAGGACTAGCGGGGGGCCGGACCGGGGAGCTGTTTTTT
CASSRGLAGGRTGELFF
>NA|TRBJ2-7|NA|TRBV9
TGTGCCAGCAGCCCTGGGACTCCTTCCTACGAGCAGTACTTC
CASSPGTPSYEQYF